These T cell receptor beta chains were read from a single sample in a study of blood T cell repertoires in COVID-19. Profiled with immunoSEQ multiplex PCR; TCRdb holds only in-frame clones, not every one. The sample includes 250,000 to 300,000 clones, approximately 87% of them seen just once. The sequencing sample was made of peripheral blood. The receptors stem from a man between 60 and 75 years old who had recovered from COVID-19. CDR3s include the opening cysteine and the closing phenylalanine or tryptophan.

CDR3,J,V
CASSLGAGLVSYEQYF,TRBJ2-7,TRBV5-5
CASTKGLAETQYF,TRBJ2-5,TRBV6-5
CASSSYRVGGELFF,TRBJ2-2,TRBV6-5
CASSGNIYGYTF,TRBJ1-2,TRBV2
CASSQPNSRGNEKLFF,TRBJ1-4,TRBV4-2
CASSLSSGASQETQYF,TRBJ2-5,TRBV11-2
CASSFRGGAETQYF,TRBJ2-5,TRBV7-9
CASAGSGSSAKNIQYF,TRBJ2-4,TRBV28
CASRSSGNLYEQYF,TRBJ2-7,TRBV2
CASMDRVGNQPQHF,TRBJ1-5,TRBV6-1
CAIRSSGRGTGELFF,TRBJ2-2,TRBV10-3
CATREGRAGYQPQHF,TRBJ1-5,TRBV15
CASSQGIPGTPQETQYF,TRBJ2-5,TRBV4-1
CASSERQGYEQYF,TRBJ2-7,TRBV6-4
CASSIQPGQGQHF,TRBJ1-5,TRBV6-5
CASSQEAERETGELFF,TRBJ2-2,TRBV4-2
CASSPPLAGSPPGANVLTF,TRBJ2-6,TRBV18
CSANSGYEQYF,TRBJ2-7,TRBV20-1
CASSDQWVAVYEQYF,TRBJ2-7,TRBV19
CAGGTRNNQPQHF,TRBJ1-5,TRBV19
CASSAAGGAYNEQFF,TRBJ2-1,TRBV6-4
CSVEGPGPAFF,TRBJ1-1,TRBV29-1
CASSLGLTVQYF,TRBJ2-7,TRBV28
CASSSWDRVGKLFF,TRBJ1-4,TRBV27
CASNPGGGWGTEAFF,TRBJ1-1,TRBV6-5
CASRPPGQMVYTF,TRBJ1-2,TRBV12-3/TRBV12-4